This T cell receptor (beta chain) was retrieved from a study of T cell repertoires in cytomegalovirus infection. One entry per CDR3 protein results from TCRdb running MiXCR on the reads. The sample records around 360,000 distinct CDR3 sequences, roughly 34% being singletons. The table lists this clonotype with many counts. Antigen specificity is unknown. Sequenced material: cultured PBMCs, taken from culture after CMV antigen stimulation. The sequence was obtained from a human donor in good health (CMV status not recorded). Some clones in this sample may be carry-over from other donors' samples.

For the CDR3, the DNA is TGTGCCAGCAGCTTAGAGGGGGGACTACGCACAGATACGCAGTATTTT. Translated: CASSLEGGLRTDTQYF. The rearrangement uses TRBV7-6 and TRBJ2-3, with a weak D call TRBD2 (7 bases). Germline V gene data show CDR1 as SGHVS and CDR2 as FNYEAQ. This CDR3 comprises 16 residues. The germline V and J ends were trimmed by 1 base and 1 base, with 12 bases remaining between them. The full variable domain, its missing parts supplied by reference TRBV7-6 and TRBJ2-3, is GAGVSQSPRYKVTKRGQDVALRCDPISGHVSLYWYRQALGQGPEFLTYFNYEAQQDKSGLPNDRFSAERPEGSISTLTIQRTEQRDSAMYRCASSLEGGLRTDTQYFGPGTRLTVL.